A selection of T cell receptor beta chains follows, all from one sample in a study of cytomegalovirus exposure and HLA in healthy donors. Libraries were prepared by immunoSEQ multiplex PCR; TCRdb keeps only in-frame clonotypes and omits some of them. Of about 200,000 clones listed, roughly 80% are singletons. Sequenced material: PBMCs. Source of these receptors: a woman between 18 and 29 years old in good health and CMV-seronegative. CDR3s include the opening cysteine and the closing phenylalanine or tryptophan. Fields, in order: J gene, V gene, D gene, clone size, CDR3 protein, CDR3 DNA. A D gene is named only where the DNA matches it firmly. For some rows the clone size is stated as once, few or many, or as a class when expanded; others skip it.

J gene: TRBJ2-3; V gene: TRBV30; D gene: -; clone size: -; CDR3 protein: CAWSRGGGTDTQYF; CDR3 DNA: TGTGCCTGGAGCCGGGGTGGAGGAACAGATACGCAGTATTTT
J gene: TRBJ2-3; V gene: TRBV5-1; D gene: -; clone size: -; CDR3 protein: CASSLESGEYTDTQYF; CDR3 DNA: TGCGCCAGCAGCTTGGAAAGTGGAGAATACACAGATACGCAGTATTTT
J gene: TRBJ1-1; V gene: TRBV10-3; D gene: -; clone size: -; CDR3 protein: CAISDAGTAHTEAFF; CDR3 DNA: TGTGCCATCAGTGACGCCGGGACGGCTCACACTGAAGCTTTCTTT
J gene: TRBJ2-5; V gene: TRBV7-6; D gene: TRBD2; clone size: -; CDR3 protein: CASSLAASGRETQYF; CDR3 DNA: TGTGCCAGCAGCTTAGCGGCTAGCGGGAGGGAGACCCAGTACTTC
J gene: TRBJ1-4; V gene: TRBV5-1; D gene: TRBD1; clone size: -; CDR3 protein: CASSLEGQGVSEKLFF; CDR3 DNA: TGCGCCAGCAGCTTGGAAGGACAGGGTGTGAGTGAAAAACTGTTTTTT
J gene: TRBJ2-1; V gene: TRBV5-1; D gene: -; clone size: -; CDR3 protein: CASSLDLAGSYNEQFF; CDR3 DNA: TGCGCCAGCAGCTTGGATCTAGCAGGCTCCTACAATGAGCAGTTCTTC
J gene: TRBJ2-3; V gene: TRBV7-9; D gene: -; clone size: -; CDR3 protein: CASSLVLGDTQYF; CDR3 DNA: TGTGCCAGCAGCTTAGTCCTAGGGGATACGCAGTATTTT
J gene: TRBJ2-1; V gene: TRBV2; D gene: TRBD1; clone size: -; CDR3 protein: CASSEDRVDSGSLYNEQFF; CDR3 DNA: TGTGCCAGCAGCGAGGACAGGGTCGATAGTGGGTCCCTTTACAATGAGCAGTTCTTC
J gene: TRBJ2-3; V gene: TRBV6-5; D gene: -; clone size: -; CDR3 protein: CASSYSQVRVADTQYF; CDR3 DNA: TGTGCCAGCAGTTACTCCCAAGTCAGGGTTGCAGATACGCAGTATTTT
J gene: TRBJ1-1; V gene: TRBV4-1; D gene: TRBD1; clone size: -; CDR3 protein: CASTGQGALTEAFF; CDR3 DNA: TGCGCCAGCACCGGACAGGGGGCTTTGACTGAAGCTTTCTTT
J gene: TRBJ2-5; V gene: TRBV6-1; D gene: TRBD1; clone size: -; CDR3 protein: CASNGQGRETQYF; CDR3 DNA: TGTGCCAGCAATGGACAGGGGCGAGAGACCCAGTACTTC
J gene: TRBJ2-5; V gene: TRBV11-2; D gene: -; clone size: -; CDR3 protein: CASSLDGHPGETQYF; CDR3 DNA: TGTGCCAGCAGCTTAGATGGACACCCTGGGGAGACCCAGTACTTC
J gene: TRBJ2-7; V gene: TRBV5-1; D gene: TRBD2; clone size: -; CDR3 protein: CASSLGTSSREQYF; CDR3 DNA: TGCGCCAGCAGCTTGGGGACTAGCTCTCGCGAGCAGTACTTC
J gene: TRBJ2-2; V gene: TRBV19; D gene: TRBD1; clone size: -; CDR3 protein: CASSGTGFTGELFF; CDR3 DNA: TGTGCCAGCTCCGGGACAGGGTTTACCGGGGAGCTGTTTTTT
J gene: TRBJ1-6; V gene: TRBV5-1; D gene: -; clone size: -; CDR3 protein: CASSRDSSSYNSPLHF; CDR3 DNA: TGCGCCAGCAGCAGAGACAGCAGCTCCTATAATTCACCCCTCCACTTT
J gene: TRBJ2-1; V gene: TRBV4-1; D gene: -; clone size: -; CDR3 protein: CASSPSTQGLSYNEQFF; CDR3 DNA: TGCGCCAGCAGCCCTAGTACCCAGGGGCTCTCCTACAATGAGCAGTTCTTC
J gene: TRBJ2-1; V gene: TRBV5-1; D gene: -; clone size: -; CDR3 protein: CASSLGAYNEQFF; CDR3 DNA: TGCGCCAGCAGCTTGGGAGCCTACAATGAGCAGTTCTTC
J gene: TRBJ1-2; V gene: TRBV4-1; D gene: TRBD1; clone size: -; CDR3 protein: CASSLDRGGYGYTF; CDR3 DNA: TGCGCCAGCAGCCTGGACAGGGGCGGCTATGGCTACACCTTC
J gene: TRBJ1-1; V gene: TRBV2; D gene: -; clone size: -; CDR3 protein: CASTDGLRGWDTEAFF; CDR3 DNA: TGTGCCAGCACCGACGGTTTGCGCGGGTGGGACACTGAAGCTTTCTTT
J gene: TRBJ2-3; V gene: TRBV6-1; D gene: -; clone size: -; CDR3 protein: CASSESPGTRSTDTQYF; CDR3 DNA: TGTGCCAGCAGTGAATCGCCCGGTACACGCAGCACAGATACGCAGTATTTT
J gene: TRBJ2-7; V gene: TRBV11-2; D gene: -; clone size: -; CDR3 protein: CASSFIGNYEQYF; CDR3 DNA: TGTGCCAGCAGCTTTATCGGGAACTACGAGCAGTACTTC
J gene: TRBJ2-7; V gene: TRBV13; D gene: -; clone size: -; CDR3 protein: CASSSESGDLYEQYF; CDR3 DNA: TGTGCCAGCAGCTCCGAATCAGGGGATCTCTACGAGCAGTACTTC
J gene: TRBJ2-7; V gene: TRBV5-1; D gene: -; clone size: -; CDR3 protein: CASSLPPSGKGYEQYF; CDR3 DNA: TGCGCCAGCAGCTTACCCCCGTCGGGGAAGGGCTACGAGCAGTACTTC
J gene: TRBJ1-2; V gene: TRBV6-1; D gene: -; clone size: once; CDR3 protein: CASSPTVNYGYTF; CDR3 DNA: TGTGCCAGCAGTCCTACAGTAAACTATGGCTACACCTTC
J gene: TRBJ2-2; V gene: TRBV7-2; D gene: TRBD2; clone size: -; CDR3 protein: CASSFTSGRYSGELFF; CDR3 DNA: TGTGCCAGCAGCTTTACTAGCGGGAGGTATAGCGGGGAGCTGTTTTTT
J gene: TRBJ2-5; V gene: TRBV6-6; D gene: -; clone size: -; CDR3 protein: CASSYSETQYF; CDR3 DNA: TGTGCCAGCAGTTACTCAGAGACCCAGTACTTC
J gene: TRBJ2-3; V gene: TRBV30; D gene: TRBD2; clone size: -; CDR3 protein: CAWTGTSGNTDTQYF; CDR3 DNA: TGTGCCTGGACTGGGACTAGCGGCAACACAGATACGCAGTATTTT